Listed below are T cell receptor beta chains from one sample, sequenced in a study of OX40 agonist ivuxolimab in advanced cancers. Sequencing used immunoSEQ multiplex PCR; TCRdb keeps in-frame clones, though not all of them. The sample contains 100,000 or so clones, 80% to 90% of which appear only once. The material sequenced was CD4+ or CD8+ T cells sorted from blood, taken in a trial of the OX40 agonist ivuxolimab. The source is an adult with an advanced solid tumor such as melanoma, head and neck, liver or kidney cancer. Each CDR3 is given with its conserved first and last residue.

v_call: TRBV2; j_call: TRBJ2-2; cdr3_aa: CASSKGRTTNTGELFF
v_call: TRBV5-1; j_call: TRBJ2-7; cdr3_aa: CASSTGQGVTYEQYF
v_call: TRBV29-1; j_call: TRBJ1-2; cdr3_aa: CSVELDRGLKGYTF
v_call: TRBV19; j_call: TRBJ1-1; cdr3_aa: CASSIREGTGISEAFF
v_call: TRBV2; j_call: TRBJ1-5; cdr3_aa: CASSTTGSYQPQHF
v_call: TRBV7-2; j_call: TRBJ2-5; cdr3_aa: CASSSWEGLETQYF
v_call: TRBV30; j_call: TRBJ2-2; cdr3_aa: CAWSPGSGELFF
v_call: TRBV28; j_call: TRBJ2-5; cdr3_aa: CASSLSTQETQYF
v_call: TRBV5-4; j_call: TRBJ2-1; cdr3_aa: CASSTSGTSYNEQFF
v_call: TRBV2; j_call: TRBJ1-1; cdr3_aa: CASRNTPNTEAFF
v_call: TRBV15; j_call: TRBJ2-1; cdr3_aa: CATSSERLAGYNEQFF
v_call: TRBV18; j_call: TRBJ1-3; cdr3_aa: CASSPGGSGNTIYF
v_call: TRBV7-6; j_call: TRBJ2-3; cdr3_aa: CASSWTSRPTDTQYF
v_call: TRBV6-5; j_call: TRBJ2-3; cdr3_aa: CASSLLGDTQYF
v_call: TRBV28; j_call: TRBJ2-1; cdr3_aa: CASREPSGNWNEQFF
v_call: TRBV4-1; j_call: TRBJ2-3; cdr3_aa: CASSQSGISSTDTQYF
v_call: TRBV19; j_call: TRBJ2-6; cdr3_aa: CASTMPGSGANVLTF
v_call: TRBV6-5; j_call: TRBJ1-1; cdr3_aa: CASRAGGRGPEAFF
v_call: TRBV7-3; j_call: TRBJ2-5; cdr3_aa: CASSIGQRKTQYF
v_call: TRBV7-2; j_call: TRBJ2-3; cdr3_aa: CASSPPGLAVSAQYF
v_call: TRBV29-1; j_call: TRBJ1-2; cdr3_aa: CSAKNHLSDRTPYGYTF
v_call: TRBV9; j_call: TRBJ2-7; cdr3_aa: CASSGGQGVWEQYF
v_call: TRBV5-6; j_call: TRBJ2-2; cdr3_aa: CASTGQNTGELFF
v_call: TRBV5-3; j_call: TRBJ1-5; cdr3_aa: CARSLDRGRQPQHF
v_call: TRBV28; j_call: TRBJ2-2; cdr3_aa: CASRRDHTTGELFF
v_call: TRBV21-1; j_call: TRBJ2-7; cdr3_aa: CASSRKRESQYF
v_call: TRBV18; j_call: TRBJ2-6; cdr3_aa: CASSSQVSGANVLTF
v_call: TRBV19; j_call: TRBJ2-2; cdr3_aa: CASSARTGTGGLNTGELFF
v_call: TRBV4-2; j_call: TRBJ2-1; cdr3_aa: CASSQTREYNEQFF
v_call: TRBV5-6; j_call: TRBJ2-5; cdr3_aa: CASSGSGTETQYF
v_call: TRBV19; j_call: TRBJ2-6; cdr3_aa: CASSVGTGANVLTF
v_call: TRBV9; j_call: TRBJ2-1; cdr3_aa: CASSVDLGELYNEQFF
v_call: TRBV19; j_call: TRBJ1-1; cdr3_aa: CASSSLSGSMTEAFF
v_call: TRBV6-1; j_call: TRBJ2-3; cdr3_aa: CATTLGGERTDTQYF
v_call: TRBV18; j_call: TRBJ2-1; cdr3_aa: CASSETSGSSYNEQFF
v_call: TRBV5-1; j_call: TRBJ1-2; cdr3_aa: CASSSLADYGYTF
v_call: TRBV5-1; j_call: TRBJ1-4; cdr3_aa: CASRREPTNEKLFF
v_call: TRBV19; j_call: TRBJ1-5; cdr3_aa: CASNGGGDQPQHF
v_call: TRBV5-1; j_call: TRBJ2-5; cdr3_aa: CASSLGTAQETQYF
v_call: TRBV6-1; j_call: TRBJ2-5; cdr3_aa: CASSETHGLQETQYF
v_call: TRBV28; j_call: TRBJ1-2; cdr3_aa: CASTPLHSPHYGYTF
v_call: TRBV27; j_call: TRBJ1-2; cdr3_aa: CASSTAGSNYGYTF
v_call: TRBV6-6; j_call: TRBJ2-2; cdr3_aa: CASTYSAGELFF
v_call: TRBV10-2; j_call: TRBJ1-1; cdr3_aa: CASSEAGNTEAFF
v_call: TRBV7-3; j_call: TRBJ2-2; cdr3_aa: CASSFNGPLAGELFF
v_call: TRBV5-6; j_call: TRBJ1-1; cdr3_aa: CASSLVQGATTEAFF
v_call: TRBV29-1; j_call: TRBJ1-2; cdr3_aa: CSVEVSRVAGYTF
v_call: TRBV6-6; j_call: TRBJ2-7; cdr3_aa: CASSRNGPSSYEQYF
v_call: TRBV9; j_call: TRBJ2-3; cdr3_aa: CASSPRLAISTDTQYF
v_call: TRBV5-1; j_call: TRBJ1-1; cdr3_aa: CASSFNRNTEAFF